The source of this TCR beta chain is a study of PD-L1 blockade in urothelial cancer. About the study: The median T cell count in blood samples was approximately 140,000.

Germline V lookup: CDR1 SGHVS, CDR2 FNYEAQ. The CDR3 contains 15 residues. V dropped 5 bases and J dropped 0 bases, with 14 bases sitting between them. Some clones are missing from TCRdb's copy, which holds only in-frame ones; the method was immunoSEQ multiplex PCR. Of fewer than 40,000 clones in the sample, 75% to 95% were seen once. This sequence joins TRBV7-6 and TRBJ2-7; tentative D call: TRBD2 (5 bases). The sequencing here drew on PBMCs, taken around atezolizumab (anti-PD-L1) treatment. This TCR came from a man between 65 and 80 years old with urothelial cancer. For the CDR3, the DNA is TGTGCCAGCAGCCCTAGGGCGGGCTCCTCCTACGAGCAGTACTTC. This translates into CASSPRAGSSYEQYF. The entire variable domain, with the rest obtained from reference TRBV7-6 and TRBJ2-7, is as follows: GAGVSQSPRYKVTKRGQDVALRCDPISGHVSLYWYRQALGQGPEFLTYFNYEAQQDKSGLPNDRFSAERPEGSISTLTIQRTEQRDSAMYRCASSPRAGSSYEQYFGPGTRLTVT.